Listed below are T cell receptor beta chains from one sample, sequenced in a study of cytomegalovirus exposure and HLA in healthy donors. Libraries were prepared by immunoSEQ multiplex PCR; TCRdb keeps only in-frame clonotypes and omits some of them. Recorded for this sample: roughly 62,000 clones. The source material was PBMCs. These receptors were obtained from a male donor in good health and CMV-seronegative. Both conserved end residues are trimmed from each CDR3.

CDR3 length,V gene,J gene,CDR3 protein
12,TRBV6-5,TRBJ2-2,ASKRTGLPGELF
11,TRBV30,TRBJ1-2,AWSAGSNYGYT
11,TRBV7-2,TRBJ2-7,ASSRTSAYEQY
12,TRBV9,TRBJ2-1,ASSVGTSGEGGF
14,TRBV28,TRBJ2-5,ASSLLGGRDQETQY
17,TRBV4-2,TRBJ2-3,ASSQSTGLRGQITDTQY
12,TRBV10-3,TRBJ2-7,ASKGGAGPYEQY
14,TRBV7-8,TRBJ1-1,ASSPIRGPRTTEAF
13,TRBV4-3,TRBJ2-7,ASSPRRTGDDEQY
13,TRBV30,TRBJ1-3,AWSIGTGAGNTIY
13,TRBV2,TRBJ2-1,ASSGRLAASNEQF
14,TRBV18,TRBJ1-3,ASSPPPRTLGNTIY
13,TRBV9,TRBJ1-2,ASSVEGAVNYGYT
14,TRBV28,TRBJ2-3,ASNPAGQGRKDTQY
11,TRBV4-3,TRBJ1-4,ASSQDRNEKLF
12,TRBV5-1,TRBJ2-7,ASSLVGFAYEQY
19,TRBV14,TRBJ1-5,ASSPRRSEQATGDSNQPQH
11,TRBV2,TRBJ1-4,ASSPGTGEKLF
11,TRBV30,TRBJ2-1,AWASGSYNEQF
13,TRBV28,TRBJ1-1,ASSFLEGMNTEAF
14,TRBV2,TRBJ2-4,ASSSGSGIAKNIQY
13,TRBV4-3,TRBJ2-7,ASSQDGRSSYEQY
13,TRBV30,TRBJ1-2,AWRAGQIGNYGYT
15,TRBV28,TRBJ2-1,ASSFQGLRGGDNEQF
14,TRBV4-3,TRBJ1-2,ASSQFKGQGAIGYT
10,TRBV29-1,TRBJ1-1,SVTGPGTEAF
15,TRBV4-1,TRBJ2-7,ASSQGNLRQVGDEQY
14,TRBV9,TRBJ2-3,ASSVGVGGRLDTQY
13,TRBV9,TRBJ1-4,ASSVEAGVGEKLF
16,TRBV7-8,TRBJ2-1,ASGTGLAGGKFYNEQF
11,TRBV5-1,TRBJ1-1,ASSLTGPTEAF
10,TRBV7-9,TRBJ2-3,ASSLRTDTQY
11,TRBV6-1,TRBJ2-7,ASSGTPQREQY
10,TRBV6-6,TRBJ1-5,ASRGLRQPQH
15,TRBV19,TRBJ2-1,ASSTVQQLGIHNEQF
12,TRBV6-5,TRBJ2-2,ASSRGGAVGELF
13,TRBV4-2,TRBJ1-2,ASSGQGYTNYGYT
16,TRBV27,TRBJ2-2,ASSLGQGRPPDTGELF
13,TRBV4-1,TRBJ1-2,ASSQDLDGDYGYT
8,TRBV6-5,TRBJ2-1,ASSSVEQF
9,TRBV28,TRBJ2-7,ASSKGYEQY
14,TRBV19,TRBJ2-1,ASSIDRGLAYNEQF
13,TRBV7-2,TRBJ1-4,ASSFAGTGNEKLF